The text below deals with one T cell receptor beta chain. These data belong to a study of T cell changes during pregnancy in multiple sclerosis. This table comes from immunoSEQ multiplex PCR, and its TCRdb copy is limited to in-frame clones, with some not included. In the table there are around 54,000 clones, 92% of which are singletons. Per the germline V gene, CDR1 is SGHNT and CDR2 is YENEEA. CDR3 length: 14 amino acids. V lost 1 base and J 0 bases, leaving 7 bases between the germline ends. V is TRBV11-3 and J is TRBJ2-7; possibly TRBD1 for D (5 bases). This sequence originates from a female donor in good health, enrolled as a control in a pregnancy study. The input for sequencing was CD4+ T cells from peripheral blood mononuclear cells, taken after pregnancy. Written as DNA, the CDR3 is TGTGCCAGCAGCTTAGGAGACAGCTCCTACGAGCAGTACTTC. Its protein product is CASSLGDSSYEQYF.